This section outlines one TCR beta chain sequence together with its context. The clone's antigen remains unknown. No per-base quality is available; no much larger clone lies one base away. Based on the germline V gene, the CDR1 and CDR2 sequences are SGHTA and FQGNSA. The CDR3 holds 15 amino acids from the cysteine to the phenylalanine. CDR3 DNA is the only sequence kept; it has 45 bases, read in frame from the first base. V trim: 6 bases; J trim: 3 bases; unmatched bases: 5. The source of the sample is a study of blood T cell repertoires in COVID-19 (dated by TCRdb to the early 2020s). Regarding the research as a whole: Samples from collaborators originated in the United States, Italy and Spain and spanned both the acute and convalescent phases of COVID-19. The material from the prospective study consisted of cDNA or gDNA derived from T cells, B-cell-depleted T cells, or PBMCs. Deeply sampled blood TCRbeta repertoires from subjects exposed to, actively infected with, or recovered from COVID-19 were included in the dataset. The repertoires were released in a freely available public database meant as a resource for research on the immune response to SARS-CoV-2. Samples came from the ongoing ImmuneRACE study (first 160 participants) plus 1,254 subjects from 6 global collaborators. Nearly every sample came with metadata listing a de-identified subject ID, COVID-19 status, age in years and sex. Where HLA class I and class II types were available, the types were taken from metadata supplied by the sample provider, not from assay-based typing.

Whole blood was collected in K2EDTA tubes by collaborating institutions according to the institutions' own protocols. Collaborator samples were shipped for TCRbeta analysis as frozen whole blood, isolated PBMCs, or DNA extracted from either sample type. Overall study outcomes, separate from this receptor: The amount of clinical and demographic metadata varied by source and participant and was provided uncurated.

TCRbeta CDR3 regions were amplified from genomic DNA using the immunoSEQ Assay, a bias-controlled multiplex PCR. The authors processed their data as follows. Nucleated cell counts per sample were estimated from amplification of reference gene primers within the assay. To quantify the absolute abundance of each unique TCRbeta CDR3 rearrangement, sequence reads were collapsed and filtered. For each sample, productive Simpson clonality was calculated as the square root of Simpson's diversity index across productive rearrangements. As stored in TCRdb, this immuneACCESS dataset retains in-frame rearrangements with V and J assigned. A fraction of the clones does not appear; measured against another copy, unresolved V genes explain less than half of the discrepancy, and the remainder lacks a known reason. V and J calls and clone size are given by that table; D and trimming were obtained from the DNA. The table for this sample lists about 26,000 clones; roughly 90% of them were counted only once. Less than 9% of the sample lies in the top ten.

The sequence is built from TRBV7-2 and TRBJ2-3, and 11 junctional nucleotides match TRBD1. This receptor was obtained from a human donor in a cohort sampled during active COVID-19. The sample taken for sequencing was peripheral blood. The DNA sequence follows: TGTGCCAGCAGAACCGGGACAGGGGGGACAGATACGCAGTATTTT. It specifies CASRTGTGGTDTQYF.